The source of this T cell receptor beta chain is a study of STAT5B mutations in CD4+ large granular lymphocyte leukemia. Concerning this clone itself: Its matching antigen is unknown.

Study-wide results and limits: Main leukemic clonotypes were patient-specific, but roughly 25% appeared at low frequency elsewhere. The CD4+ versus CD8+ T-LGLL clonality difference may reflect limited sample size. Patient CD4-sorted repertoires stayed more clonal than healthy ones after leukemic-clone removal.

Assay: immunoSEQ multiplex PCR; the TCRdb copy retains only in-frame clones and omits some. The table lists around 34,000 clones, 65% to 90% of them singletons. The source is a human donor in good health. The material sequenced was CD4+ T cells from blood buffy coats.

CDR3 in DNA: TGTGCCAGCAGTTACTCTTCCCTCAGGGAGCAGTACTTC. Translating it yields CASSYSSLREQYF. V and J are TRBV6-5 and TRBJ2-7; D uncertain. Looked up from germline, CDR1 is MNHEY and CDR2 is SVGAGI. The ends were cut back, 0 bases at V and 7 bases at J, with 10 bases in the middle. This CDR3 is 13 amino acids long.